The clone carrying this T cell receptor (beta chain) has a handful of counts. Different DNA sequences within this sample yield the same CDR3. This sample was taken from a study of CD8+ T cells in alopecia areata. Documented treatment: oral pan-JAK inhibitor, 5-10 mg twice daily. Lesional scalp punch biopsies and peripheral blood came from alopecia areata patients. Extracted from the samples, RNA was reverse transcribed into cDNA to serve as the sequencing template. The data were produced by immunoSEQ multiplex PCR, yet TCRdb's version contains in-frame clones alone and is incomplete. This sample has hundreds of thousands of clones, with about three fifths found just once. The CDR3 contains 14 residues. Trimming shortened V by 1 base and J by 1 base, and 7 bases separated the two germline ends. CDR1 and CDR2 (germline): SGHTA, FQGNSA.

Sample: CD4+ T cells sorted from blood, taken at week 24, from a patient treated with tofacitinib. This chain uses TRBV7-2 with TRBJ2-5, with TRBD2 as a possible D gene (6 bases). The receptor was isolated from a human donor with alopecia areata. The CDR3 DNA is TGTGCCAGCAGCTTAGGGGGAGGCCAAGAGACCCAGTACTTC. The encoded protein is CASSLGGGQETQYF.